This T cell receptor beta chain was identified in a study of cytomegalovirus exposure and HLA in healthy donors. Study-wide results and limits: Reportedly, diagnosis of cytomegalovirus status by the classifier showed high specificity and sensitivity.

The table lists this clone with a count of one. Its antigen is as yet unknown. Some clones are missing from TCRdb's copy, which holds only in-frame ones; the method was immunoSEQ multiplex PCR. The data show fewer than 120,000 clones, roughly 90% seen once. Per germline, CDR1 ENHRY and CDR2 SYGVKD. Between the trimmed V and J ends, which lost 6 bases and 4 bases, there was a span of 12 bases. The CDR3 has 13 amino acids. The sequence derives from a woman younger than 35 in good health and CMV-seronegative. The chain combines TRBV10-3 with TRBJ1-2, with D maybe TRBD1 (6 bases). The sequenced sample was PBMCs. CDR3: CAIRGSDSYGYTF. The DNA for the CDR3 is TGTGCCATCAGGGGATCGGACAGCTATGGCTACACCTTC.